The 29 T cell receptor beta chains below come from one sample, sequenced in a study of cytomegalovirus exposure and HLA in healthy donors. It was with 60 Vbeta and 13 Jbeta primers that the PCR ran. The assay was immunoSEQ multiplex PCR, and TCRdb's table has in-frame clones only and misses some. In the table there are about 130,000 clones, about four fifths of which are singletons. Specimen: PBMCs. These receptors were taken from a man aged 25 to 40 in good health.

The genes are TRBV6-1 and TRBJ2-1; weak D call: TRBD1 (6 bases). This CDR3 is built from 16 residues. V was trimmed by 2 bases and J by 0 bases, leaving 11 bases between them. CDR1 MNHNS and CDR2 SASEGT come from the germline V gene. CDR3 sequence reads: CASSEPLGASYNEQFF. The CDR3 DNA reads TGTGCCAGCAGTGAACCACTGGGGGCCTCCTACAATGAGCAGTTCTTC.

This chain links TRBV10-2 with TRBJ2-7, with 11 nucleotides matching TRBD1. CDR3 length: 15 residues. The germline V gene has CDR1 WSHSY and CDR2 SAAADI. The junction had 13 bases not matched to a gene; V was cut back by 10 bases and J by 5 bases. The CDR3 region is CAISPEGQGADEQYF. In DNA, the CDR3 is TGCGCCATCTCCCCCGAAGGACAGGGGGCGGACGAGCAGTACTTC.

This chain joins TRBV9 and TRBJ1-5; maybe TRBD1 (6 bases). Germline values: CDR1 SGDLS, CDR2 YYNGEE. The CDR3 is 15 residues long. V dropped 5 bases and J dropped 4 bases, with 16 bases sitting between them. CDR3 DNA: TGTGCCAGCAGTGAGGGGGGGGCAGCGAATCAGCCCCAGCATTTT. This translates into CASSEGGAANQPQHF. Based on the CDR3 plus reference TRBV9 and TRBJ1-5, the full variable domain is DSGVTQTPKHLITATGQRVTLRCSPRSGDLSVYWYQQSLDQGLQFLIQYYNGEERAKGNILERFSAQQFPDLHSELNLSSLELGDSALYFCASSEGGAANQPQHFGDGTRLSIL.

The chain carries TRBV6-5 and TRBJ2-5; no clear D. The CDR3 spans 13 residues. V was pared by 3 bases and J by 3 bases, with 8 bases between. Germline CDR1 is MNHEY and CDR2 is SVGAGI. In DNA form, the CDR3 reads TGTGCCAGCAGTTATTCGCTAGAAGAGACCCAGTACTTC. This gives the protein CASSYSLEETQYF.

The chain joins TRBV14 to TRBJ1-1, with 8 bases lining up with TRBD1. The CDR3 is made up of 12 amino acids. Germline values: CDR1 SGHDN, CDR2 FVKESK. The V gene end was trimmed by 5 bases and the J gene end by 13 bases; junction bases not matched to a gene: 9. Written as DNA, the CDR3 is TGTGCCAGCAGCGGGGACAGGACGGTCGTTTTCTTT. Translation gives CASSGDRTVVFF.

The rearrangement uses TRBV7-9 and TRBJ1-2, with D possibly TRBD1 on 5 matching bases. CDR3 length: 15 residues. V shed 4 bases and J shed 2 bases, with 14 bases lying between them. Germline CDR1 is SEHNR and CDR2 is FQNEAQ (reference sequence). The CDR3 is CASSYTAGPNYGYTF. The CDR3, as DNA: TGTGCCAGCAGCTACACGGCAGGGCCCAACTATGGCTACACCTTC.

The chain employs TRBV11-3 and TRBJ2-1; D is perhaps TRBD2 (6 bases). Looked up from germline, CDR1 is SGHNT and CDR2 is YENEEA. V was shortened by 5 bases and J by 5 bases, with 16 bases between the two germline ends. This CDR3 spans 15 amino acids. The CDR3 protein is CASSRSGTGHNEQFF. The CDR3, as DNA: TGTGCCAGCAGCCGCTCGGGGACTGGCCACAATGAGCAGTTCTTC.

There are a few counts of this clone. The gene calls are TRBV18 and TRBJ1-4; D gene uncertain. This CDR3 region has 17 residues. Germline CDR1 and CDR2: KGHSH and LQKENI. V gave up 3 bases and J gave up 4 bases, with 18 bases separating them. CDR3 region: CASSPGGLNPGNEKLFF. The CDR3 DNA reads TGTGCCAGCTCACCGGGCGGACTTAATCCGGGTAATGAAAAACTGTTTTTT. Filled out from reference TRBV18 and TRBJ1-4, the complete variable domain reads NAGVMQNPRHLVRRRGQEARLRCSPMKGHSHVYWYRQLPEEGLKFMVYLQKENIIDESGMPKERFSAEFPKEGPSILRIQQVVRGDSAAYFCASSPGGLNPGNEKLFFGSGTQLSVL.

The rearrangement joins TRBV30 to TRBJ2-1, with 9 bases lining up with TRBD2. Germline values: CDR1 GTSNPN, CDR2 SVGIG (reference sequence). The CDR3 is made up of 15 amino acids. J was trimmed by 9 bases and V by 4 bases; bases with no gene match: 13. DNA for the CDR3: TGTGCCTGGAAGGGGGGCGTTAGCGGGAGTGGTGAGCAGTTCTTC. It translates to CAWKGGVSGSGEQFF.

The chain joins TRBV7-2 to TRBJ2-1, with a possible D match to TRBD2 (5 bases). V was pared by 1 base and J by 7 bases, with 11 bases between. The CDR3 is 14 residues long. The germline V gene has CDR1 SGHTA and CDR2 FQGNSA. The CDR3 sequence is CASSLELVANEQFF. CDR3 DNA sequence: TGTGCCAGCAGCTTAGAACTAGTAGCAAATGAGCAGTTCTTC.

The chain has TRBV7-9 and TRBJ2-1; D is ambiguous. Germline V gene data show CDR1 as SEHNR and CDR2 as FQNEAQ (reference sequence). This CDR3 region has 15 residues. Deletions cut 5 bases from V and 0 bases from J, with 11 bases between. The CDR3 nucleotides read TGTGCCAGCAGCCTAGGGCGCGGCTCCTACAATGAGCAGTTCTTC. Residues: CASSLGRGSYNEQFF.

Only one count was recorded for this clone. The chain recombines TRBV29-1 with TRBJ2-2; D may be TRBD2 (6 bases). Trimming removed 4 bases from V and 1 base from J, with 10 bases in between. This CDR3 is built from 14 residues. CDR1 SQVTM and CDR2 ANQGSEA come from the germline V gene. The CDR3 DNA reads TGCAGCGTTGCGGGACTTAAGAACACCGGGGAGCTGTTTTTT. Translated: CSVAGLKNTGELFF.

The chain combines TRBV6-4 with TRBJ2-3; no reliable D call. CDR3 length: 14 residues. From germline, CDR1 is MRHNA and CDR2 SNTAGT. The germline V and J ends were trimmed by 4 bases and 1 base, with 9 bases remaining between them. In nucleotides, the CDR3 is TGTGCCAGCAGTGCACGAGCCGGCACAGATACGCAGTATTTT. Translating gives CASSARAGTDTQYF.

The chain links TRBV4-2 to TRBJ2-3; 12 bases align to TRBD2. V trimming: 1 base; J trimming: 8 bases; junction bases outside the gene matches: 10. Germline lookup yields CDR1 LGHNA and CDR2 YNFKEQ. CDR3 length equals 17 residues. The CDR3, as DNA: TGTGCCAGCAGCCAAGGCACTAGCGGGAGGTACGAGGGTACGCAGTATTTT. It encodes CASSQGTSGRYEGTQYF.

Here the CDR3 reads CSVLPGGAYEQYF. The CDR3 bases are TGCAGCGTTCTTCCCGGGGGGGCCTACGAGCAGTACTTC. The chain employs TRBV29-1 and TRBJ2-5, with 8 bases matching TRBD2. The end of the DNA fits TRBJ2-7 better, so the J call may be wrong. Germline V gives CDR1 SQVTM, CDR2 ANQGSEA. The CDR3 sequence is 13 residues long.

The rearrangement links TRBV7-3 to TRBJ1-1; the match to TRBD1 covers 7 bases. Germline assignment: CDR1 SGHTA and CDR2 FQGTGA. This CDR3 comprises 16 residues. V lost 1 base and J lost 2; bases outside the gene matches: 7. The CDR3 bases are TGTGCCAGCAGCTTAATGGGACAGCCTAGTAACACTGAAGCTTTCTTT. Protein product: CASSLMGQPSNTEAFF. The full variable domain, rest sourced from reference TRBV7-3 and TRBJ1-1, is GAGVSQTPSNKVTEKGKYVELRCDPISGHTALYWYRQSLGQGPEFLIYFQGTGAADDSGLPNDRFFAVRPEGSVSTLKIQRTERGDSAVYLCASSLMGQPSNTEAFFGQGTRLTVV.

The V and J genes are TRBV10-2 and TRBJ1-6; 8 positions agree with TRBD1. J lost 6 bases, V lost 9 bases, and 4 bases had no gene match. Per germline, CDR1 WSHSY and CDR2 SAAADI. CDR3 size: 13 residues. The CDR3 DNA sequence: TGCGCCAGTCAGGGGGCGGGTAATTCACCCCTCCACTTT. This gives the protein CASQGAGNSPLHF.

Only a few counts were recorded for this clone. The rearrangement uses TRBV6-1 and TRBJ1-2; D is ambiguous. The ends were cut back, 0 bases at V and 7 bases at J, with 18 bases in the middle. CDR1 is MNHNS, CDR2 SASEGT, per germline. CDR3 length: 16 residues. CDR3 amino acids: CASSEALQSWSGGYTF. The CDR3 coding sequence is TGTGCCAGCAGTGAAGCGCTTCAGTCCTGGTCTGGTGGCTACACCTTC.

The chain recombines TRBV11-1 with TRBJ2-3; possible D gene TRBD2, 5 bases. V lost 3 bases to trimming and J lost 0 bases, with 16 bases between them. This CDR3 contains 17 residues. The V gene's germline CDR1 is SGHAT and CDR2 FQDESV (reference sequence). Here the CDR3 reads CASSFARSSISTDTQYF. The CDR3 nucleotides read TGTGCCAGCAGCTTCGCGCGTTCTAGCATTAGCACAGATACGCAGTATTTT. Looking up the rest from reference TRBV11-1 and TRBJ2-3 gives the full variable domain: EAEVAQSPRYKITEKSQAVAFWCDPISGHATLYWYRQILGQGPELLVQFQDESVVDDSQLPKDRFSAERLKGVDSTLKIQPAELGDSAMYLCASSFARSSISTDTQYFGPGTRLTVL.

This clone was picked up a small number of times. In DNA form, the CDR3 reads TGTGCCAGCAGGGAACAGGGGCCGCACAATGAGCAGTTCTTC. It encodes CASREQGPHNEQFF. The rearrangement uses TRBV7-2 and TRBJ2-1, with 7 bases fitting TRBD1. The CDR3 is made up of 14 amino acids. The ends lost 6 bases at V and 5 bases at J; junction bases unmatched: 7. The germline CDR1 and CDR2 sequences are SGHTA and FQGNSA.

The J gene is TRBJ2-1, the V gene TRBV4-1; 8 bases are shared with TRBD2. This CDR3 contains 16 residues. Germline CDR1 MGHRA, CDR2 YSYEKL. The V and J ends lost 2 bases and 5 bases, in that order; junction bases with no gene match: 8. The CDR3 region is CASSQTSGSLNNEQFF. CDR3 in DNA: TGCGCCAGCAGCCAAACTAGCGGTTCCCTGAACAATGAGCAGTTCTTC.

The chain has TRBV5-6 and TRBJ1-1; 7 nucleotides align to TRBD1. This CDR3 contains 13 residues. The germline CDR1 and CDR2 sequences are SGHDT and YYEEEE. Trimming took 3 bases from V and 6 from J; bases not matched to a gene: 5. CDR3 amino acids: CASSSDRWPEAFF. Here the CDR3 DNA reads TGTGCCAGCAGCTCGGACAGGTGGCCTGAAGCTTTCTTT.

The chain's CDR3 is CATSRELDYRGTQYF. CDR3 sequence (DNA): TGTGCCACCAGCAGAGAACTGGACTATCGGGGAACGCAGTATTTT. V gene TRBV15 combines with J gene TRBJ2-3; weak D call: TRBD2 (6 bases). CDR3 size: 15 residues. Deletions cut 0 bases from V and 9 bases from J, with 16 bases between. The germline gives CDR1 LNHNV, CDR2 YYDKDF (reference sequence).

CDR3 sequence reads: CASSEPPDSREQYF. The CDR3 nucleotides read TGTGCCAGCAGTGAACCCCCGGACTCACGGGAGCAGTACTTC. The V and J genes are TRBV6-1 and TRBJ2-7, with D tentatively TRBD2 (5 bases). Per germline, CDR1 MNHNS and CDR2 SASEGT. Trimming pared 2 bases from V and 7 bases from J, leaving 15 bases between. The CDR3 length is 14 residues.

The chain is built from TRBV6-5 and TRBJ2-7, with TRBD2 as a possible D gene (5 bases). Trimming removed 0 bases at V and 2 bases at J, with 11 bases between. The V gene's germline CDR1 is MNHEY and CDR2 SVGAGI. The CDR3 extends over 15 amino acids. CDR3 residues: CASSYSRASPYEQYF. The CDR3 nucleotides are TGTGCCAGCAGTTACTCGAGGGCCAGCCCCTACGAGCAGTACTTC.

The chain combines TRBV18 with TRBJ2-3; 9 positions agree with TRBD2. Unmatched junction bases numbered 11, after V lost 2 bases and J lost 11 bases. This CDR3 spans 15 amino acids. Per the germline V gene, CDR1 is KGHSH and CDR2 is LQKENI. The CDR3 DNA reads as TGTGCCAGCTCACCAAGGCGGGAGGGCGAGGGTGAGCAGTATTTT. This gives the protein CASSPRREGEGEQYF.

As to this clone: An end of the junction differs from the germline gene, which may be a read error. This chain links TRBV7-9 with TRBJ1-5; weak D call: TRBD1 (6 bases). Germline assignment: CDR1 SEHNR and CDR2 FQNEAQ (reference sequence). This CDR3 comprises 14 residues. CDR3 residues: CSSSLAGAHQPQHF. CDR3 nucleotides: TGTTCCAGCAGCTTAGCGGGGGCTCACCAGCCCCAGCATTTT.

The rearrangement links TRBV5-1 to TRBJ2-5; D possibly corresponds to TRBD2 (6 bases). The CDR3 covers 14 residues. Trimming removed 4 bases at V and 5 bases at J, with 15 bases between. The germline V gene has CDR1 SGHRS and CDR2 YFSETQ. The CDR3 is CASSPGRERETQYF. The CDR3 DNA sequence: TGCGCCAGCAGCCCGGGACGGGAGAGGGAGACCCAGTACTTC.

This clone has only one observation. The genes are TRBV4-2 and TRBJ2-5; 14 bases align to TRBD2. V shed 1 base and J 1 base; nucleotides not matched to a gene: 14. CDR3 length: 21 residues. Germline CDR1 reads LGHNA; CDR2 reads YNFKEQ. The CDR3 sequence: CASSQAVPGTSGRGGQETQYF. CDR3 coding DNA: TGTGCCAGCAGCCAAGCGGTTCCTGGGACTAGCGGGAGAGGGGGCCAAGAGACCCAGTACTTC.